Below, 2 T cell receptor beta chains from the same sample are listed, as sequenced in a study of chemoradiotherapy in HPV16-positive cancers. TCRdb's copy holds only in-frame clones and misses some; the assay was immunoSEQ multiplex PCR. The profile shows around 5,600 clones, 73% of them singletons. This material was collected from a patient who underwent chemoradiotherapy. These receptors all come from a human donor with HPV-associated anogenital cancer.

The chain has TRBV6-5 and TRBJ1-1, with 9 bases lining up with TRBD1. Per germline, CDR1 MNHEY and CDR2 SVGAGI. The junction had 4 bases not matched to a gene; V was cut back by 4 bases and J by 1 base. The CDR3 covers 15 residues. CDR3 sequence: CASSSKQGANTEAFF. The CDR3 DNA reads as TGTGCCAGCAGTTCCAAACAGGGGGCGAACACTGAAGCTTTCTTT.

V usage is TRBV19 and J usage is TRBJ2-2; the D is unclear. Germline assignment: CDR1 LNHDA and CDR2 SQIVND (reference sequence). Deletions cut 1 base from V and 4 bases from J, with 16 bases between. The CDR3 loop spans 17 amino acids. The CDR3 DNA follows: TGTGCCAGTAGTATAGTGCTTCCAAGCACGGGCACCGGGGAGCTGTTTTTT. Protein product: CASSIVLPSTGTGELFF.